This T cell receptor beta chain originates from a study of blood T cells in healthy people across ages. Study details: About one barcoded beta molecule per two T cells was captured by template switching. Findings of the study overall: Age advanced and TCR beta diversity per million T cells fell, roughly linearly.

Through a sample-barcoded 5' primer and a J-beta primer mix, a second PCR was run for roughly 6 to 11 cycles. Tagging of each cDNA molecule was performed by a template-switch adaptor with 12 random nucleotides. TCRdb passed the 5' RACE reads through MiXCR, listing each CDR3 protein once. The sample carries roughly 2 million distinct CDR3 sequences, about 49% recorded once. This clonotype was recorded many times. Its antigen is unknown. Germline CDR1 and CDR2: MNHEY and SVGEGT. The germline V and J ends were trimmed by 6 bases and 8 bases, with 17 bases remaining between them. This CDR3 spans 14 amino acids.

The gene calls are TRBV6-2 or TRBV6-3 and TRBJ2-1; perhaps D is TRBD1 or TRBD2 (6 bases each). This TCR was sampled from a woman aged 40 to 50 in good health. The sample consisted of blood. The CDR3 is CASSPGGPGYEQFF. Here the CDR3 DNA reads TGTGCCAGCAGCCCTGGGGGGCCTGGCTATGAGCAGTTCTTC.